A single sample gave rise to the 6 T cell receptor beta chains below, sequenced in a study of spatial heterogeneity in lung cancer. The time point was: sample taken at primary tumor resection. TCRdb re-analysed the 5' RACE reads in MiXCR, keeping a single row per CDR3 protein. The repertoire has some 100,000 distinct CDR3 sequences, approximately 12% of them found once; the top ten carry 35% to 50%. Sequenced here: PBMCs, sampled at surgery. Source of these receptors: a male donor with early-stage non-small cell lung cancer.

This clonotype was counted a few times. The rearrangement joins TRBV20-1 to TRBJ2-1; D assignment may be TRBD1 or TRBD2 (5 bases each). Germline lookup yields CDR1 DFQATT and CDR2 SNEGSKA (reference sequence). The CDR3 runs 14 residues. V lost 3 bases and J lost 5, with 14 bases in between. The CDR3 loop is CSARGTRIDNEQFF. The CDR3 region has the DNA TGCAGTGCTAGGGGGACCAGGATAGACAATGAGCAGTTCTTC.

Many counts were recorded for this clonotype. The chain uses TRBV4-3 and TRBJ2-2; TRBD2 matches 13 bases. This CDR3 has 18 residues. V lost 1 base and J lost 4; bases outside the gene matches: 6. Germline-derived CDR1 and CDR2 are LGHNA and YSLEER. The CDR3 DNA reads TGCGCCAGCAGCCAAGGACTAGCGGGAGGTGGGGTCACCGGGGAGCTGTTTTTT. Protein sequence: CASSQGLAGGGVTGELFF.

The table lists this clonotype with a few counts. The CDR3 DNA sequence: TGCGCCAGCAGCAGGACAGGGGCGATCTACGAGCAGTACTTC. Translated, it gives CASSRTGAIYEQYF. The gene calls are TRBV5-1 and TRBJ2-7, with 9 bases aligning to TRBD1. Germline CDR1 reads SGHRS; CDR2 reads YFSETQ. Trimming cost V 4 bases and J 3 bases; bases outside gene matches: 5. The CDR3 covers 14 residues.

This clonotype was seen repeatedly, ten times or more. The chain joins TRBV6-5 to TRBJ2-6; D remains unclear. The germline gives CDR1 MNHEY, CDR2 SVGAGI. This CDR3 is built from 13 residues. Trimming stripped 5 bases from V and 2 bases from J, with 4 bases between. CDR3 loop: CASSSPGANVLTF. In DNA, the CDR3 is TGTGCCAGCAGTAGCCCTGGGGCCAACGTCCTGACTTTC.

This chain joins TRBV5-1 and TRBJ2-2; 8 nucleotides align to TRBD2. V lost 3 bases and J lost 7; bases outside the gene matches: 11. The CDR3 totals 16 residues. Germline loops: CDR1 SGHRS, CDR2 YFSETQ. This chain's CDR3 is CASSSPGGAQGGELFF. CDR3 nucleotides: TGCGCCAGCAGCTCCCCGGGGGGGGCTCAAGGCGGGGAGCTGTTTTTT.

Only a few counts were recorded for this clonotype. The chain joins TRBV7-2 to TRBJ1-5, with 9 nucleotides matching TRBD1. V lost 4 bases to trimming and J lost 7 bases; unmatched junction nucleotides: 2. This CDR3 region has 13 residues. Per germline, CDR1 SGHTA and CDR2 FQGNSA. The CDR3: CASSSDRGQPQHF. The CDR3 DNA follows: TGTGCCAGCAGCTCCGACAGGGGGCAGCCCCAGCATTTT. Drawing the rest from reference TRBV7-2 and TRBJ1-5, the complete variable domain is GAGVSQSPSNKVTEKGKDVELRCDPISGHTALYWYRQSLGQGLEFLIYFQGNSAPDKSGLPSDRFSAERTGGSVSTLTIQRTQQEDSAVYLCASSSDRGQPQHFGDGTRLSIL.